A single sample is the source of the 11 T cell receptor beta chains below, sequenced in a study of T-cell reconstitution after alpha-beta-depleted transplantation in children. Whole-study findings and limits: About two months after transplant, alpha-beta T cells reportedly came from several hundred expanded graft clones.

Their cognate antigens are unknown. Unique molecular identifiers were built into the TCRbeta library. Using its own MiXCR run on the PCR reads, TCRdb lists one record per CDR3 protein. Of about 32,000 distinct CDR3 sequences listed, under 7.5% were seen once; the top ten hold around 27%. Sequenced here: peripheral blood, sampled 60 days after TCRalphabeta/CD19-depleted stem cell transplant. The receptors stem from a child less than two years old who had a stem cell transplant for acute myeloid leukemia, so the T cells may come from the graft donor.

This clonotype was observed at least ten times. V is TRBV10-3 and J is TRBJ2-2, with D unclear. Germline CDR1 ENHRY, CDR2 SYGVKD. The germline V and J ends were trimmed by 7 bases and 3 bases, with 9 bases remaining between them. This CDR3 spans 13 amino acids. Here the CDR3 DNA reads TGTGCCATCATCGACGGCGACACCGGGGAGCTGTTTTTT. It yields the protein CAIIDGDTGELFF.

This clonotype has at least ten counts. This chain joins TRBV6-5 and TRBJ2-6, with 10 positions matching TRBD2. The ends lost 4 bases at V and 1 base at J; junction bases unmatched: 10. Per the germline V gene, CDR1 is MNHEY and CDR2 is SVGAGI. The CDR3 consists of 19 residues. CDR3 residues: CASSSLAGLPHSGANVLTF. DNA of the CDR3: TGTGCCAGCAGTTCACTAGCGGGGCTTCCTCATTCTGGGGCCAACGTCCTGACTTTC.

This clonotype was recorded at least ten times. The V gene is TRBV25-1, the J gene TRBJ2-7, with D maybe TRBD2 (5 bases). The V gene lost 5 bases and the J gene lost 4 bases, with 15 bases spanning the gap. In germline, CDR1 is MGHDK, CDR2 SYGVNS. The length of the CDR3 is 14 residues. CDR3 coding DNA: TGTGCCAGCAGTAGAGGGCAGGTTATATACGAGCAGTACTTC. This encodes CASSRGQVIYEQYF.

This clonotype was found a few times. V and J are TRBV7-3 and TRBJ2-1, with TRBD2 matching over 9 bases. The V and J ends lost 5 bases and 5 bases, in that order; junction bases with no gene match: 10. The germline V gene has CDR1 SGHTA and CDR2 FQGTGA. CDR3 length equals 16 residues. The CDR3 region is CASSPKGGRGHNEQFF. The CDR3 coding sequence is TGTGCCAGCAGCCCAAAGGGCGGGAGGGGGCACAATGAGCAGTTCTTC.

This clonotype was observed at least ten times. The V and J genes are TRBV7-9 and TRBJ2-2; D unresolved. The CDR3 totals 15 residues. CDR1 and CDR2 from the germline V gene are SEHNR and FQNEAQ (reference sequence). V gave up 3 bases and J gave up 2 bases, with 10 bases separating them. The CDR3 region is CASSFALANTGELFF. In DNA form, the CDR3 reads TGTGCCAGCAGCTTTGCCCTGGCTAACACCGGGGAGCTGTTTTTT.

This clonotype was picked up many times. In DNA form, the CDR3 reads TGCAGCGTTGAAGGGAGGCGGTACGAGCAGTACTTC. Residues: CSVEGRRYEQYF. The chain links TRBV29-1 to TRBJ2-7; D might be TRBD2 (5 bases). The CDR3 sequence is 12 residues long. Per the germline V gene, CDR1 is SQVTM and CDR2 is ANQGSEA. V was clipped by 1 base and J by 4 bases, with 8 bases between them.

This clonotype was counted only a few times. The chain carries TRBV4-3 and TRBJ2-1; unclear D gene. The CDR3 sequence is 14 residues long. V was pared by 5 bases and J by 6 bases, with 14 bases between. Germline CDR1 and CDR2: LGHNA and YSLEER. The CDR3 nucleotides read TGCGCCAGCAGCGCGCGTATTGCGGTCAATGAGCAGTTCTTC. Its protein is CASSARIAVNEQFF.

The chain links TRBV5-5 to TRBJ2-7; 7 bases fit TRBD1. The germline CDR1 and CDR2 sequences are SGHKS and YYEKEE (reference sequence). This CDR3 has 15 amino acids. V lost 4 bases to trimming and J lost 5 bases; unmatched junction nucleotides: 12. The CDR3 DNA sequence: TGTGCCAGCAGCCCCTGGGACAGACTTTTAAACGAGCAGTACTTC. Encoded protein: CASSPWDRLLNEQYF. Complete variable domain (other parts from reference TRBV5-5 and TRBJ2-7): DAGVTQSPTHLIKTRGQQVTLRCSPISGHKSVSWYQQVLGQGPQFIFQYYEKEERGRGNFPDRFSARQFPNYSSELNVNALLLGDSALYLCASSPWDRLLNEQYFGPGTRLTVT.

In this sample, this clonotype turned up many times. The chain's CDR3 is CASSQDRGLQPQHF. The CDR3, as DNA: TGCGCCAGCAGCCAAGACAGGGGGCTCCAGCCCCAGCATTTT. The gene calls are TRBV4-3 and TRBJ1-5; TRBD1 matches at 8 bases. CDR1 is LGHNA and CDR2 is YSLEER in the germline V gene. The CDR3 contains 14 residues. The junction had 2 bases not matched to a gene; V was cut back by 0 bases and J by 7 bases.

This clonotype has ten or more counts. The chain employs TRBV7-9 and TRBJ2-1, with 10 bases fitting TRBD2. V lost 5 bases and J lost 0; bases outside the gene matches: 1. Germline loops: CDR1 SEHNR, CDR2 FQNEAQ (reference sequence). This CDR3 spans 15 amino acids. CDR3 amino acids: CASSPSGGSYNEQFF. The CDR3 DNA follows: TGTGCCAGCAGCCCTAGCGGGGGCTCCTACAATGAGCAGTTCTTC.

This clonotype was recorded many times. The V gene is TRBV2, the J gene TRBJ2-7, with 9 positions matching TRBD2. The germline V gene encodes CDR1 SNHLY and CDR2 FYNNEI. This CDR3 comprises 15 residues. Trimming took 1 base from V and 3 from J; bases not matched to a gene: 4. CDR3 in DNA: TGTGCCAGCAGTGAAGGACTAGCGGTCGTCTACGAGCAGTACTTC. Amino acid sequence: CASSEGLAVVYEQYF.